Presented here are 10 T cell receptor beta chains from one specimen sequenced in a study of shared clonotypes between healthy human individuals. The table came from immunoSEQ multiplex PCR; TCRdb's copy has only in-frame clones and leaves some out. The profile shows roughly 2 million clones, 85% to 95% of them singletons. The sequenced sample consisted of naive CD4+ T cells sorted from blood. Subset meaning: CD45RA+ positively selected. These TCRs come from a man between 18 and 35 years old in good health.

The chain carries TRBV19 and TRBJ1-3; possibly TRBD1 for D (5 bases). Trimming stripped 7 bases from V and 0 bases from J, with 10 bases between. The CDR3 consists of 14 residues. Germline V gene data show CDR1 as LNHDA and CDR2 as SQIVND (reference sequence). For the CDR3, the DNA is TGTGCCAGTACCGTGACAGTCTCTGGAAACACCATATATTTT. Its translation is CASTVTVSGNTIYF.

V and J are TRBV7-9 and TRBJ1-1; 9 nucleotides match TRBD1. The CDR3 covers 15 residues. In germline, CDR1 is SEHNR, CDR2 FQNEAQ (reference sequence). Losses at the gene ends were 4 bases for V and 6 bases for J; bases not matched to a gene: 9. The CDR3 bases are TGTGCCAGCAGCTCTGGTTGGGACAGGGAAGCTGAAGCTTTCTTT. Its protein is CASSSGWDREAEAFF. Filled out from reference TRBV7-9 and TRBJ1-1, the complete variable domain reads DTGVSQNPRHKITKRGQNVTFRCDPISEHNRLYWYRQTLGQGPEFLTYFQNEAQLEKSRLLSDRFSAERPKGSFSTLEIQRTEQGDSAMYLCASSSGWDREAEAFFGQGTRLTVV.

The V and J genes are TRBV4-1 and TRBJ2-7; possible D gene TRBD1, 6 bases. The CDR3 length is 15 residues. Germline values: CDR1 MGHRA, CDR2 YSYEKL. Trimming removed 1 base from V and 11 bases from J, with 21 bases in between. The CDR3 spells CASSQVEGHPHLKYF. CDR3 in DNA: TGCGCCAGCAGCCAAGTCGAGGGACACCCTCACCTGAAGTACTTC.

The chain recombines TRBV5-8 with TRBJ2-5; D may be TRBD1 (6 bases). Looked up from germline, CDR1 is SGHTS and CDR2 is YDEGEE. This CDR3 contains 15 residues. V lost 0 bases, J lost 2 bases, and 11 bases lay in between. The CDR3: CASSLGLQGQETQYF. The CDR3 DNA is TGTGCCAGCAGCTTGGGGTTACAGGGTCAAGAGACCCAGTACTTC.

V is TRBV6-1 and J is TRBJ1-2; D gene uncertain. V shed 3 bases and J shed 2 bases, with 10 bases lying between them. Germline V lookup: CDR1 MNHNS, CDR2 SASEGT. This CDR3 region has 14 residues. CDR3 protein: CASSEPIRNYGYTF. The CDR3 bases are TGTGCCAGCAGTGAGCCCATACGGAACTATGGCTACACCTTC.

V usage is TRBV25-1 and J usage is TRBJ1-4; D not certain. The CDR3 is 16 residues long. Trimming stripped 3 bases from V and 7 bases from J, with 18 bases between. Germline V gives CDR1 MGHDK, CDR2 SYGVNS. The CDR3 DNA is TGTGCCAGCAGTGACCCAGGAGGCCTTAATGGTGAAAAACTGTTTTTT. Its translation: CASSDPGGLNGEKLFF.

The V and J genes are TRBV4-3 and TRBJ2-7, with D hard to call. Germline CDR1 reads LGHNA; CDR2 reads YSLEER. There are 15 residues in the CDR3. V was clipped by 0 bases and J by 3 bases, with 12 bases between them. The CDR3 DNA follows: TGCGCCAGCAGCCAAGATGCCCGGTCGGGCTACGAGCAGTACTTC. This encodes CASSQDARSGYEQYF.

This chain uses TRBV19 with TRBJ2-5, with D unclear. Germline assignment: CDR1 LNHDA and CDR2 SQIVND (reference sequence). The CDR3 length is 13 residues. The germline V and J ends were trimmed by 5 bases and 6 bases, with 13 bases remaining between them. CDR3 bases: TGTGCCAGTAGTCCAGAGTTTTGGAAGACCCAGTACTTC. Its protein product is CASSPEFWKTQYF.

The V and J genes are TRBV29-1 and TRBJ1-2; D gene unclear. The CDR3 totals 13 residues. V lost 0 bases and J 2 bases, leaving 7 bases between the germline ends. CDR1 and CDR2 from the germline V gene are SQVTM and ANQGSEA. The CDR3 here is CSVEEGQNYGYTF. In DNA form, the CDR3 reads TGCAGCGTTGAAGAAGGCCAGAACTATGGCTACACCTTC.

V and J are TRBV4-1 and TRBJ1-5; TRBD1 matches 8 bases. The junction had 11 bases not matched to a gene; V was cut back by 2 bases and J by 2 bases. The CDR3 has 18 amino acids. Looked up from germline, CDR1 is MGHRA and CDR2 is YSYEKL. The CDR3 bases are TGCGCCAGCAGCCAACCCCCAGGTAGGGGACAGGGCAATCAGCCCCAGCATTTT. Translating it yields CASSQPPGRGQGNQPQHF.